The entry that follows covers one T cell receptor beta chain sequence. The source of the sample is a study of blood T cell repertoires in COVID-19. On the study more broadly: The United States, Italy and Spain provided the acute and convalescent COVID-19 samples. Sources were T cells, B-cell-depleted T cells, or PBMCs; the material itself was cDNA or gDNA.

The authors' processing: For nucleated cells, counts were estimated from reference gene primer amplification. The table came from immunoSEQ multiplex PCR; TCRdb's copy has only in-frame clones and leaves some out. The V and J calls and the clone size are those of that table, but D and trimming were determined from the DNA. This table holds about 250,000 clones, around four fifths found once. In germline, CDR1 is SGHTA, CDR2 FQGTGA. The V and J ends lost 4 bases and 5 bases, in that order; junction bases with no gene match: 14. This CDR3 spans 18 amino acids. The specimen sequenced was peripheral blood. The V gene is TRBV7-3, the J gene TRBJ1-2, with 12 bases that match TRBD1. This TCR was sampled from a middle-aged man with acute or convalescent COVID-19. CDR3 sequence: CASSSYPPGQGAGYGYTF. CDR3 nucleotides: TGTGCCAGCAGCTCCTACCCTCCGGGACAGGGGGCTGGATATGGCTACACCTTC.